This T cell receptor beta chain was retrieved from a study of human T cells and chemical hapten exposure. TCRdb itself ran the RACE reads through MiXCR, one entry per CDR3 protein. The sample records 370,000 or so distinct CDR3 sequences, more than 4.5% being singletons. General study results and limits: Expanded TCRs made up significantly more big CDR3 similarity clusters than controls did.

Trimming left V 1 base short and J 3 bases short, with 13 bases between. This CDR3 spans 14 amino acids. Germline CDR1 and CDR2: DFQATT and SNEGSKA (reference sequence). The time point is: patch test 1, 2 weeks after DPC sensitization. As for treatment: therapeutic diphenylcyclopropenone sensitization with weekly scalp DPC. Unfractionated whole blood yielded total RNA. This clonotype was recorded many times. No antigen is known for it. The sample was whole blood, taken in connection with sensitization to the hapten diphenylcyclopropenone (DPC). The V call is TRBV20-1, the J call TRBJ2-7; D is undetermined. The TCR sequence derives from a woman aged 50 to 65 with alopecia areata. Some clones in this sample may be carry-over from other donors' samples. CDR3 DNA sequence: TGCAGTGCTAGAGTAGTTCGTTTAGGCTACGAGCAGTACTTC. It specifies CSARVVRLGYEQYF.